This T cell receptor beta chain was found in a study of T cells of healthy individuals (dated by TCRdb to 2017 to 2018). As for this clonotype: What antigen it recognizes has not been identified. No base qualities exist here, and no much larger clone lies one base off it.

Libraries were constructed by 5' RACE. Sequencing was performed on an Illumina MiSeq. TCRdb handled the public reads itself, with Q25 trimming in fastp and clone calling in MiXCR, and kept productive beta chains. Rows are combined by CDR3 protein, so each entry shows the most common genes and DNA. The sample profile shows fewer than 75,000 distinct CDR3 sequences; about a sixth of them were found once. The ten largest clones take up approximately 4.6% of the sample. Its CDR3 holds 12 amino acids, cysteine through phenylalanine. Just CDR3 DNA is preserved here, 36 bases in frame from base 1. The CDR1 and CDR2 encoded by the germline V gene (reference sequence) are DFQATT and SNEGSKA. V is cut by 3 bases and J by 5 bases, and the space between the germline ends is 8 bases.

This receptor was obtained from a human donor in good health. Recombination joined TRBV20-1 with TRBJ2-1, with the D gene call left open. The nucleotide sequence is given as TGCAGTGCTAGGCGGCCGAACAATGAGCAGTTCTTC. Its product reads: CSARRPNNEQFF.